A selection of T cell receptor beta chains follows, all from one sample in a study of blood T cell repertoires in COVID-19. Sequencing was performed with immunoSEQ multiplex PCR; in TCRdb, only in-frame clones are kept and a portion is missing. The table records some 340,000 clones, around 87% of them present only once. Material for sequencing was PBMCs or T cells enriched from blood (not recorded which). These TCRs come from a woman aged 25 to 39 who had recovered from COVID-19. Both conserved end residues are part of each CDR3. D genes are given only for firm matches. Some rows have no size entry. The others give once, few or many, or a class for an expanded clone.

TRBJ2-1 | . | TRBV9 | . | CASSVGARSPYEQFF | TGTGCCAGCAGCGTAGGCGCTCGGAGCCCCTATGAGCAGTTCTTC
TRBJ1-2 | . | TRBV18 | once | CASSPGQVPYGYTF | TGTGCCAGCTCACCAGGGCAGGTCCCCTATGGCTACACCTTC
TRBJ2-7 | TRBD1 | TRBV5-1 | . | CASSLDWTGTAEQYF | TGCGCCAGCAGCTTGGATTGGACCGGGACAGCCGAGCAGTACTTC
TRBJ2-7 | . | TRBV10-3 | . | CAISGQGGDDEQYF | TGTGCCATCAGTGGACAGGGAGGTGACGACGAGCAGTACTTC
TRBJ1-2 | TRBD1 | TRBV6-5 | . | CASSYVSGGANYGYTF | TGTGCCAGCAGTTACGTGTCAGGGGGCGCGAACTATGGCTACACCTTC
TRBJ1-2 | . | TRBV6-2/TRBV6-3 | . | CASSPEVIFYGYTF | TGTGCCAGCAGCCCCGAGGTTATTTTCTATGGCTACACCTTC
TRBJ2-5 | TRBD1 | TRBV6-2/TRBV6-3 | few | CASSYLGTGYFQETQYF | TGTGCCAGCAGTTACCTTGGGACAGGGTATTTCCAAGAGACCCAGTACTTC
TRBJ2-1 | TRBD2 | TRBV5-4 | . | CASSLRAGRLHNEQFF | TGTGCCAGCAGCCTCCGAGCGGGGAGACTACACAATGAGCAGTTCTTC
TRBJ2-3 | . | TRBV10-3 | . | CAIRPSLPPSTDTQYF | TGTGCCATCAGACCTAGCCTCCCGCCTAGCACAGATACGCAGTATTTT
TRBJ2-3 | . | TRBV11-2 | once | CASSPPAGGGGSDTQYF | TGTGCCAGCAGCCCACCTGCAGGGGGCGGGGGTTCAGATACGCAGTATTTT
TRBJ2-3 | . | TRBV10-3 | few | CAISDGAIPDTQYF | TGTGCCATCAGCGATGGGGCGATCCCAGATACGCAGTATTTT
TRBJ1-5 | . | TRBV20-1 | . | CSASWGGNQPQHF | TGCAGTGCTAGTTGGGGCGGCAATCAGCCCCAGCATTTT
TRBJ2-3 | . | TRBV12-3/TRBV12-4 | . | CASSAQGDTQYF | TGTGCCAGCAGTGCCCAGGGAGATACGCAGTATTTT
TRBJ1-5 | . | TRBV11-2 | . | CASSSAGLPQHF | TGTGCCAGCAGCTCGGCGGGGCTTCCCCAGCATTTT
TRBJ2-5 | . | TRBV3-1/TRBV3-2 | . | CASSQAEEGAQETQYF | TGTGCCAGCAGCCAGGCGGAGGAGGGGGCCCAAGAGACCCAGTACTTC
TRBJ1-2 | . | TRBV15 | . | CATSSRQPYYGYTF | TGTGCCACCAGCAGCAGACAGCCGTACTATGGCTACACCTTC
TRBJ1-5 | TRBD1 | TRBV7-8 | . | CASSLGRQGVQPQHF | TGTGCCAGCAGCTTAGGGAGACAGGGAGTTCAGCCCCAGCATTTT
TRBJ2-1 | TRBD2 | TRBV6-6 | . | CASSPGLAGGRTLSYNEQFF | TGTGCCAGCAGTCCTGGACTAGCGGGGGGCAGAACCTTATCCTACAATGAGCAGTTCTTC
TRBJ1-6 | TRBD1 | TRBV10-3 | . | CAISTTGADNSPLHF | TGTGCCATCAGTACGACAGGGGCCGATAATTCACCCCTCCACTTT
TRBJ2-5 | . | TRBV7-6 | once | CASSGLKETQYF | TGTGCCAGCAGTGGCCTTAAAGAGACCCAGTACTTC
TRBJ1-2 | TRBD1 | TRBV6-5 | . | CASRRTGGGYTF | TGTGCCAGCAGGCGGACAGGGGGTGGCTACACCTTC
TRBJ2-1 | TRBD1 | TRBV10-3 | . | CAISGGDRGDDEQFF | TGTGCCATCAGTGGAGGGGACAGGGGTGACGATGAGCAGTTCTTC
TRBJ1-1 | . | TRBV2 | . | CASIMNTEAFF | TGTGCCAGCATTATGAACACTGAAGCTTTCTTT
TRBJ2-3 | . | TRBV28 | . | CASSRHTDTQYF | TGTGCCAGCAGCAGACACACAGATACGCAGTATTTT
TRBJ1-1 | . | TRBV28 | . | CASSLRAGSGSNTEAFF | TGTGCCAGCAGTTTGAGGGCGGGGAGTGGGTCGAACACTGAAGCTTTCTTT
TRBJ2-4 | . | TRBV29-1 | once | CSVYTTGQGGAKNIQYF | TGCAGCGTCTACACCACCGGACAGGGAGGGGCCAAAAACATTCAGTACTTC
TRBJ2-3 | . | TRBV19 | . | CASSNQGGTDTQYF | TGTGCCAGTAGTAACCAGGGTGGCACAGATACGCAGTATTTT
TRBJ1-3 | . | TRBV4-3 | . | CASSQDEVSRVAGNTIYF | TGCGCCAGCAGCCAAGATGAAGTTTCCAGGGTAGCTGGAAACACCATATATTTT
TRBJ1-2 | . | TRBV7-9 | . | CASSDSGDYGYTF | TGTGCCAGCAGCGACTCAGGGGATTATGGCTACACCTTC
TRBJ1-2 | . | TRBV5-1 | . | CASSLDLDRINYGYTF | TGCGCCAGCAGCTTGGATCTGGACAGAATAAACTATGGCTACACCTTC
TRBJ1-2 | TRBD1 | TRBV6-6 | . | CASTILQGNYGYTF | TGTGCCAGCACCATCCTACAGGGGAACTATGGCTACACCTTC
TRBJ1-2 | . | TRBV5-1 | . | CASSLAGVGPLYGYTF | TGCGCCAGCAGCTTGGCCGGGGTGGGTCCGCTATATGGCTACACCTTC
TRBJ2-2 | TRBD2 | TRBV7-3 | . | CASSLTGGGAPGELFF | TGTGCCAGCAGCTTAACGGGCGGGGGGGCCCCCGGGGAGCTGTTTTTT
TRBJ2-3 | . | TRBV11-2 | . | CASSLERSVTDTQYF | TGTGCCAGCAGCTTAGAACGTAGTGTCACAGATACGCAGTATTTT
TRBJ2-1 | TRBD2 | TRBV27 | . | CASSLTSGGGEQFF | TGTGCCAGCAGTTTGACTAGCGGGGGGGGCGAGCAGTTCTTC
TRBJ2-3 | TRBD1 | TRBV9 | . | CASSPMRGRGTDTQYF | TGTGCCAGCAGCCCAATGAGGGGGCGGGGCACAGATACGCAGTATTTT
TRBJ1-2 | . | TRBV13 | once | CASSPRGANYGYTF | TGTGCCAGCAGCCCCCGGGGGGCTAACTATGGCTACACCTTC
TRBJ1-1 | TRBD1 | TRBV3-1/TRBV3-2 | . | CASSQVQGEGTEAFF | TGTGCCAGCAGCCAAGTACAGGGGGAAGGCACTGAAGCTTTCTTT
TRBJ2-7 | . | TRBV28 | . | CASRRAGSSYEQYF | TGTGCCAGCAGAAGGGCGGGGAGCTCCTACGAGCAGTACTTC
TRBJ1-5 | TRBD1 | TRBV19 | once | CASSRTGGPYSNQPQHF | TGTGCCAGTAGCCGGACAGGGGGCCCATATAGCAATCAGCCCCAGCATTTT
TRBJ1-1 | . | TRBV5-5 | . | CASSLGKGTEAFF | TGTGCCAGCAGCTTGGGAAAGGGGACTGAAGCTTTCTTT
TRBJ2-7 | TRBD1 | TRBV19 | . | CASSSGTGTYEQYF | TGTGCCAGTTCCTCCGGGACAGGAACCTACGAGCAGTACTTC
TRBJ2-2 | . | TRBV21-1 | . | CASSKESTGDNTGELFF | TGTGCCAGCAGCAAAGAGTCGACAGGAGACAACACCGGGGAGCTGTTTTTT
TRBJ1-3 | TRBD1 | TRBV5-1 | . | CASSIGTGGVGNTIYF | TGCGCCAGCAGCATCGGGACAGGGGGAGTCGGAAACACCATATATTTT
TRBJ2-3 | . | TRBV12-5 | once | CASGPRDTQYF | TGTGCTAGTGGTCCCCGGGATACGCAGTATTTT
TRBJ1-2 | . | TRBV4-3 | . | CASSQDSQGAGYTF | TGCGCCAGCAGCCAAGACTCACAGGGTGCTGGCTACACCTTC
TRBJ1-3 | TRBD1 | TRBV20-1 | . | CSASGTGFNSGNTIYF | TGCAGTGCTAGTGGGACAGGGTTCAACTCTGGAAACACCATATATTTT
TRBJ2-3 | TRBD2 | TRBV9 | . | CASSLEPSGGLTDTQYF | TGTGCCAGCAGCCTCGAACCTAGCGGGGGACTCACAGATACGCAGTATTTT
TRBJ2-1 | TRBD2 | TRBV11-2 | . | CASSLLLAGYFNEQFF | TGTGCCAGCAGCCTTTTACTAGCGGGGTATTTCAATGAGCAGTTCTTC
TRBJ1-1 | TRBD1 | TRBV5-1 | . | CASSSKSPGQGDTEAFF | TGCGCCAGCAGCTCGAAGTCCCCGGGACAGGGGGACACTGAAGCTTTCTTT
TRBJ2-7 | . | TRBV9 | . | CASSPHAYEQYF | TGTGCCAGCTCCCCCCATGCCTACGAGCAGTACTTC
TRBJ2-6 | . | TRBV2 | . | CASREDSGANVLTF | TGTGCCAGCAGGGAGGACTCTGGGGCCAACGTCCTGACTTTC
TRBJ2-1 | TRBD2 | TRBV4-2 | few | CASSQDKAGGLRINEQFF | TGTGCCAGCAGCCAAGATAAAGCGGGGGGGCTTCGTATCAATGAGCAGTTCTTC
TRBJ2-7 | . | TRBV4-1 | . | CASSRQMDTGSYEQYF | TGCGCCAGCAGCCGGCAAATGGACACTGGCTCCTACGAGCAGTACTTC
TRBJ1-2 | TRBD1 | TRBV6-2/TRBV6-3 | . | CASSYLGQGNGYTF | TGTGCCAGCAGTTACTTGGGACAGGGTAATGGCTACACCTTC
TRBJ1-6 | TRBD1 | TRBV5-4 | many | CASSEQGAGNSPLHF | TGTGCCAGCAGCGAACAGGGGGCTGGTAATTCACCCCTCCACTTT
TRBJ1-2 | . | TRBV6-5 | few | CASSPTGTAYGYTF | TGTGCCAGCAGCCCAACAGGGACGGCCTATGGCTACACCTTC
TRBJ2-3 | . | TRBV4-2 | . | CASSLTDTQYF | TGTGCCAGCAGCCTAACAGATACGCAGTATTTT
TRBJ1-2 | . | TRBV10-3 | few | CAISEEDGYTF | TGTGCCATCAGTGAGGAGGATGGCTACACCTTC
TRBJ2-2 | TRBD2 | TRBV4-3 | . | CASSQDLASGGVYSGELFF | TGCGCCAGCAGCCAAGATCTGGCTAGCGGGGGGGTTTATTCCGGGGAGCTGTTTTTT